This T cell receptor beta chain was documented in a study of blood T cell repertoires in COVID-19. Study as a whole: Nucleic acid was either cDNA or gDNA, and it came from T cells, B-cell-depleted T cells, or PBMCs.

Libraries were prepared by immunoSEQ multiplex PCR; TCRdb keeps only in-frame clonotypes and omits some of them. Here the sample spans approximately 50,000 clones, more than 85% being singletons. V gave up 3 bases and J gave up 8 bases, with 23 bases separating them. Germline CDR1 KGHSH, CDR2 LQKENI. The CDR3 has 17 residues. This rearrangement joins TRBV18 to TRBJ2-4; D is perhaps TRBD1 (6 bases). Sequencing was carried out using peripheral blood. This receptor was taken from a man aged 45-65 years with active COVID-19. This CDR3 reads CASSPLPTGFFRDIQYF. The DNA for the CDR3 is TGTGCCAGCTCACCCCTTCCCACAGGGTTTTTTCGGGACATTCAGTACTTC.